The T cell receptor (beta chain) described here comes from a study of T cells in Graves' hyperthyroidism and ophthalmopathy. Study as a whole: The authors collected peripheral blood at initial diagnosis, before any treatment.

Notes on the study in general: A 13 V-J signature model discriminated ophthalmopathy versus stable hyperthyroidism.

This clonotype occurred many times. Its antigen is unidentified. Per germline, CDR1 MNHNY and CDR2 SVGAGI (reference sequence). The CDR3 runs 13 residues. Trimming shortened V by 1 base and J by 4 bases, and 7 bases separated the two germline ends. Authors of the study amplified TCR beta CDR3 regions from RNA transcripts. TCR CDR3 regions were first amplified by RT-PCR with HTBI primers. From the multiplex PCR reads, TCRdb called clonotypes with MiXCR, one entry per CDR3 protein. The sample lists 600,000 to 750,000 distinct CDR3 sequences; roughly 17% were seen once. The study left out patients who had uncontrolled infection, other autoimmune disease, pregnancy or lactation.

The clonotype comes from a man aged 45-60 years with Graves' hyperthyroidism. The chain employs TRBV6-6 and TRBJ1-2, with D perhaps TRBD1 (6 bases). Sequencing was performed on blood. The CDR3 DNA reads TGTGCCAGCAGTTACTTGGACAGCTATGGCTACACCTTC. Its translation: CASSYLDSYGYTF.